A selection of T cell receptor beta chains follows, all from one sample in a study of shared clonotypes between healthy human individuals. TCRdb's copy holds only in-frame clones and misses some; the assay was immunoSEQ multiplex PCR. Of under 2.5 million clones listed, less than 95% are singletons. The source material was naive CD4+ T cells from PBMCs. Receptors were obtained from a young man in good health. Some clones in this sample may be carry-over from other donors' samples. CDR3s leave out the opening cysteine and the closing phenylalanine or tryptophan. Each record gives: V gene, D gene, CDR3 protein. D genes are given only for firm matches.

TRBV2	TRBD1	ASRPDRGPNEKLF
TRBV2	NA	ASIEGSYGEQY
TRBV28	NA	ASSLRLGAKDTEAF
TRBV29-1	NA	SVERSYTEAF
TRBV6-6	NA	ASSLLWGANVLT
TRBV29-1	NA	SVAEVGGSPLH
TRBV11-2	TRBD2	ASSSPRGVNYNEQF
TRBV10-1	NA	ASSDPGRGYNEQF
TRBV7-7	TRBD2	ASSGLAGGLTQY
TRBV11-3	NA	ASSLEQGSSGANVLT
TRBV7-6	TRBD1	ASIRDRGGYNEQF
TRBV5-1	TRBD2	ASSLAVAGTYNEQF
TRBV11-1	TRBD1	ASSPPGTGTGYEQY
TRBV18	TRBD1	ASSRGTGGSEKLF
TRBV7-7	TRBD2	ASSLGGLAGGPGTGELF
TRBV7-2	NA	ASSLDGGAKTQY
TRBV7-2	NA	ASVPAGAGVYGYT
TRBV6-5	TRBD2	ASSPTGRTYEQY
TRBV15	TRBD1	ATSRGDRVSGNTIY
TRBV28	NA	ASSSPSRVSTEAF
TRBV9	NA	ASSAGNSRGFGYT
TRBV28	NA	ASSRPHTPNTEAF
TRBV10-1	NA	ASSESRTEAF
TRBV9	TRBD2	ASSVDVLAGLRTGELF
TRBV5-4	NA	ASSESLAISSYEQY
TRBV21-1	NA	ASSLRTPNSSVNQPQH
TRBV4-1	NA	ASSQDQGYTEAF